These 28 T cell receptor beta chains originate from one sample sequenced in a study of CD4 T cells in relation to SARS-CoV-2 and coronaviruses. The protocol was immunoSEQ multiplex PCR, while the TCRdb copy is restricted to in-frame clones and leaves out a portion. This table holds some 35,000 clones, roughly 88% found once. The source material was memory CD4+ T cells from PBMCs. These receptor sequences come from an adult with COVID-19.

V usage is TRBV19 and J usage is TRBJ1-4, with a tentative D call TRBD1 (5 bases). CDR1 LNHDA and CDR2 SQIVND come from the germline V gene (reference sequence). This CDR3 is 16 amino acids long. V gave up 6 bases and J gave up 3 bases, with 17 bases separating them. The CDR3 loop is CASSNPTPGSNEKLFF. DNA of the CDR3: TGTGCCAGTAGCAACCCCACCCCAGGGTCTAATGAAAAACTGTTTTTT.

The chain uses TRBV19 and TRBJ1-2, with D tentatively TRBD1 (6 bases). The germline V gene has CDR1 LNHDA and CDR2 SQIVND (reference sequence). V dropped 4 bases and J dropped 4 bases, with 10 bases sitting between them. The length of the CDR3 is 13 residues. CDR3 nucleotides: TGTGCCAGTAGTACTCGGGACATCTATGGCTACACCTTC. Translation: CASSTRDIYGYTF.

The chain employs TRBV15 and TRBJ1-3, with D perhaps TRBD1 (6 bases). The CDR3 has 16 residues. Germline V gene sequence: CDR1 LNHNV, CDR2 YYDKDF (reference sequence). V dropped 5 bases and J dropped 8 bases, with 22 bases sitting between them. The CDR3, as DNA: TGTGCCACCAGCGGTTACAGAGGGCAGGGGCCAGACACCATATATTTT. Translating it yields CATSGYRGQGPDTIYF.

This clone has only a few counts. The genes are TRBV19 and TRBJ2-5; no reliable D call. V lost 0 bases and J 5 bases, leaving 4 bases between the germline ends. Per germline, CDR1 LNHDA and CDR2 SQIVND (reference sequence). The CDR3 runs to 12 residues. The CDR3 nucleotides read TGTGCCAGTAGTATAGACACGGAGACCCAGTACTTC. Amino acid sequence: CASSIDTETQYF.

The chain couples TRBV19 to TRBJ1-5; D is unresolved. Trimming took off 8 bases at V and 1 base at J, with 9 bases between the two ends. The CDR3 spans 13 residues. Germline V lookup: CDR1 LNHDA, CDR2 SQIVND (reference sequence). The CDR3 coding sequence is TGTGCCAGTCGGCAGACAAGCAATCAGCCCCAGCATTTT. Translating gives CASRQTSNQPQHF.

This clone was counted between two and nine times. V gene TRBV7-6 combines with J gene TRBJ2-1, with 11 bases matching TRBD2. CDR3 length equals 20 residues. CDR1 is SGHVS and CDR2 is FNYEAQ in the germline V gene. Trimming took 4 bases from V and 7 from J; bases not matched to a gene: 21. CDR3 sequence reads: CASSSWRVNLAGGPSNEQFF. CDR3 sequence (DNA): TGTGCCAGCAGCTCGTGGAGGGTTAACTTAGCGGGGGGGCCGAGTAATGAGCAGTTCTTC.

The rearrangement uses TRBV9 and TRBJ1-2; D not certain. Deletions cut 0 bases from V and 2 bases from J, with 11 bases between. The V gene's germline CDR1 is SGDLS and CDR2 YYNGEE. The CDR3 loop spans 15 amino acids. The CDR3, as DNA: TGTGCCAGCAGCGTAGACGCAGCTTTGAACTATGGCTACACCTTC. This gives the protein CASSVDAALNYGYTF.

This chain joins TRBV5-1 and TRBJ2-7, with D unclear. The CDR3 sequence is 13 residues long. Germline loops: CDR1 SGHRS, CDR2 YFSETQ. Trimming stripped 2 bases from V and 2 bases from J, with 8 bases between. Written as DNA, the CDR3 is TGCGCCAGCAGCTTCAATCAGGCCTACGAGCAGTACTTC. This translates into CASSFNQAYEQYF.

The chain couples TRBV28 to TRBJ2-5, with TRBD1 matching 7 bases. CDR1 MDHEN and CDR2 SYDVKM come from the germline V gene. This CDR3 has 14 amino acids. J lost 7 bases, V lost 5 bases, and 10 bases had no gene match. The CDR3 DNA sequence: TGTGCCAGCAGTCCGGACAGGCCGACAGCGACCCAGTACTTC. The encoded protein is CASSPDRPTATQYF.

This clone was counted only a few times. The CDR3 DNA follows: TGTGCCAGCAAGAAACACGGGACAGATAACTATGGCTACACCTTC. Protein: CASKKHGTDNYGYTF. The rearrangement joins TRBV6-6 to TRBJ1-2; the match to TRBD1 covers 7 bases. V dropped 7 bases and J dropped 1; count of bases not matched to a gene: 9. Germline CDR1 reads MNHNY; CDR2 reads SVGAGI (reference sequence). This CDR3 has 15 residues.

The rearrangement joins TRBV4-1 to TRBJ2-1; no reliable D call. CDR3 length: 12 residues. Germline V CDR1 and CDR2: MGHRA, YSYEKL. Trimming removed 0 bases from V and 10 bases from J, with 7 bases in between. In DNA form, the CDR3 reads TGCGCCAGCAGCCAAGATTGGGGAGAGCAGTTCTTC. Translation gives CASSQDWGEQFF.

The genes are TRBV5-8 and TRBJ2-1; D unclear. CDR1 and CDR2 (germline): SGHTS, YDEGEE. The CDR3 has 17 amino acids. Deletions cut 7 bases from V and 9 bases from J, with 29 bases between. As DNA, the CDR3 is TGTGCCAGCCCCGTGGGATTCGGTAGTTTCGGCGGCGGTGAGCAGTTCTTC. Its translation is CASPVGFGSFGGGEQFF.

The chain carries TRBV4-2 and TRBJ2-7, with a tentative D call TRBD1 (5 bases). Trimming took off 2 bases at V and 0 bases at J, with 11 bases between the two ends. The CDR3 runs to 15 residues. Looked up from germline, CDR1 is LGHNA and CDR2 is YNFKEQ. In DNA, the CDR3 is TGTGCCAGCAGCCAAACAGGTCCTAGCTCCTACGAGCAGTACTTC. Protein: CASSQTGPSSYEQYF.

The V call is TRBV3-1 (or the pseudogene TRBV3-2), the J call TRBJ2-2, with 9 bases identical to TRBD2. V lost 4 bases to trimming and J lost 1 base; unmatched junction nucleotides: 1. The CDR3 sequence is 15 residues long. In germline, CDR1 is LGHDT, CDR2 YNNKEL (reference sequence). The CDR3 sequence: CASSPLAGNTGELFF. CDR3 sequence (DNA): TGTGCCAGCAGCCCACTAGCGGGGAACACCGGGGAGCTGTTTTTT.

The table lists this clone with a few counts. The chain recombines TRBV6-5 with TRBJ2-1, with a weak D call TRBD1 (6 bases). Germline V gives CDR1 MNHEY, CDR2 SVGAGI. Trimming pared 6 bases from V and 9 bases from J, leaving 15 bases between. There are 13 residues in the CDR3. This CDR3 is CASSREQGTEQFF. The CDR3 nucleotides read TGTGCCAGCAGCCGAGAACAGGGTACTGAGCAGTTCTTC.

CDR3 nucleotides: TGTGCCAGCAGCGAAGGGGCGTCTAATGAAAAACTGTTTTTT. Its protein product is CASSEGASNEKLFF. The chain employs TRBV9 and TRBJ1-4; a possible D gene is TRBD1 (5 bases). Germline V lookup: CDR1 SGDLS, CDR2 YYNGEE. V gave up 3 bases and J gave up 3 bases, with 9 bases separating them. CDR3 size: 14 residues.

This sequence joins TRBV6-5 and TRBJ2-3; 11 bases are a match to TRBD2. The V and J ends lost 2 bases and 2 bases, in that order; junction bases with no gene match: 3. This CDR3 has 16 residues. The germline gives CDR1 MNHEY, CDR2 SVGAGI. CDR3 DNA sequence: TGTGCCAGCAGTTACGGGACTAGCGGATACACAGATACGCAGTATTTT. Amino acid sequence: CASSYGTSGYTDTQYF.

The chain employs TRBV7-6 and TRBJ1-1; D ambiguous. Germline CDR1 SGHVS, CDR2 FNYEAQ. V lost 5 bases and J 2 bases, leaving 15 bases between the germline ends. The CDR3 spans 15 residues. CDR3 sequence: CASSPLGILNTEAFF. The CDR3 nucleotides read TGTGCCAGCAGCCCCCTTGGGATACTAAACACTGAAGCTTTCTTT.

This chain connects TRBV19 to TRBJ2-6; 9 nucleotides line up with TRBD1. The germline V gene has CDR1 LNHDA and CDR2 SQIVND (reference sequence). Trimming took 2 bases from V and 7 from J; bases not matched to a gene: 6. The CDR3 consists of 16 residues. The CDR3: CASSIFPDRGANVLTF. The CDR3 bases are TGTGCCAGTAGTATATTTCCGGACAGGGGAGCCAACGTCCTGACTTTC.

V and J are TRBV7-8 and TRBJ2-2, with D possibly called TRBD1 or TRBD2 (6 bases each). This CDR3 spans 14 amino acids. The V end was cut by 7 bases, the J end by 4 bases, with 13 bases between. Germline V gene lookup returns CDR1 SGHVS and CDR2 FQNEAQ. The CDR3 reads CASNQGGPTGELFF. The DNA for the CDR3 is TGTGCCAGCAATCAAGGGGGGCCCACCGGGGAGCTGTTTTTT. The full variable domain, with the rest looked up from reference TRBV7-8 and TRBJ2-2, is GAGVSQSPRYKVAKRGQDVALRCDPISGHVSLFWYQQALGQGPEFLTYFQNEAQLDKSGLPSDRFFAERPEGSVSTLKIQRTQQEDSAVYLCASNQGGPTGELFFGEGSRLTVL.

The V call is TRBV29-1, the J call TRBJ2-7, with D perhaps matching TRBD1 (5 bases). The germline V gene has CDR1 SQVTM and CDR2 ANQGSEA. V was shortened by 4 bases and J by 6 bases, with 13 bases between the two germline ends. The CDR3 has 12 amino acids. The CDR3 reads CSVVKQVGEQYF. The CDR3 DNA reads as TGCAGCGTTGTTAAACAGGTCGGCGAGCAGTACTTC.

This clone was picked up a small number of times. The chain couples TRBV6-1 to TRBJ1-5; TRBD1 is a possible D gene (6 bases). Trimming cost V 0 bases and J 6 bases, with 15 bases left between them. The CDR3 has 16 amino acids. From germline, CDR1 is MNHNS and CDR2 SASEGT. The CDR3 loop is CASSEALGGGSQPQHF. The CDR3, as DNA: TGTGCCAGCAGTGAAGCGCTCGGGGGCGGGAGTCAGCCCCAGCATTTT.

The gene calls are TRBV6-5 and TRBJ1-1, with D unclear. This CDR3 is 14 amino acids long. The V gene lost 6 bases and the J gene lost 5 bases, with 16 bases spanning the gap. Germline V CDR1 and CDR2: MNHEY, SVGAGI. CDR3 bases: TGTGCCAGCAGGCGGTTCGGGTCTAATACTGAAGCTTTCTTT. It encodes CASRRFGSNTEAFF.

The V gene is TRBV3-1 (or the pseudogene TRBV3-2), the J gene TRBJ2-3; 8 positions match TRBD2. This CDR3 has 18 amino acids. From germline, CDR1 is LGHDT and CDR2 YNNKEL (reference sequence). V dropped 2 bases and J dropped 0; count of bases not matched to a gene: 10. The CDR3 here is CASSQPTGLDRSTDTQYF. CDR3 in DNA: TGTGCCAGCAGCCAACCCACGGGACTAGATAGGAGCACAGATACGCAGTATTTT.

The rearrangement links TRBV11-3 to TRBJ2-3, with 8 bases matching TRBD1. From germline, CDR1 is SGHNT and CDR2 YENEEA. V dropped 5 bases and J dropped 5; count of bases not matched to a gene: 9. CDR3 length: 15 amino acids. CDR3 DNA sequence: TGTGCCAGCAGCAAAGCAGGACAGGGAATAGATACGCAGTATTTT. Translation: CASSKAGQGIDTQYF.

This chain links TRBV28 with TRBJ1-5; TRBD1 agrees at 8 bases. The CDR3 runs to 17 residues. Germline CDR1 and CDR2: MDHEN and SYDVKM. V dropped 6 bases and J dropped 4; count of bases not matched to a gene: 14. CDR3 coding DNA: TGTGCCAGCAGCAGCTCTCGGACAGGGCTGAAAAATCAGCCCCAGCATTTT. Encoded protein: CASSSSRTGLKNQPQHF.

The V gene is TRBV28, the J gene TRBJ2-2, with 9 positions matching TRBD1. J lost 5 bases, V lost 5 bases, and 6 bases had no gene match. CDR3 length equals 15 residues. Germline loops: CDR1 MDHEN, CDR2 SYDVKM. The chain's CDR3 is CASSPQGARTGELFF. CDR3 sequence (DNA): TGTGCCAGCAGTCCACAGGGGGCAAGGACCGGGGAGCTGTTTTTT.

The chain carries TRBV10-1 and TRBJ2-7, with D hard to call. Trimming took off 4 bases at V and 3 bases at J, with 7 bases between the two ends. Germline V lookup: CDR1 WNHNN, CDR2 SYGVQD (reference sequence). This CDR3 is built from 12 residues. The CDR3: CASSGNGYEQYF. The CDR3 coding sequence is TGCGCCAGCAGTGGAAACGGCTACGAGCAGTACTTC.